Given below is one T cell receptor (beta chain) in context. Authors' analysis steps: Estimated nucleated cell counts came from reference gene primer amplification. Assay: immunoSEQ multiplex PCR; the TCRdb copy retains only in-frame clones and omits some. That table furnishes V, J and clone size, whereas the DNA furnished D and trimming. The sample shows about 190,000 clones, approximately 84% of them seen only once. Trimming shortened V by 5 bases and J by 7 bases, and 9 bases separated the two germline ends. Germline V gene sequence: CDR1 ENHRY, CDR2 SYGVKD. The CDR3 length is 12 residues. This entry is derived from a study of blood T cell repertoires in COVID-19. Study as a whole: Sites in the United States, Italy and Spain provided acute and convalescent COVID-19 samples. PBMCs, B-cell-depleted T cells, or T cells were the source of the cDNA or gDNA that made up the material.

This clonotype was obtained from a woman aged 70-85 years with active or convalescent COVID-19. The genes are TRBV10-3 and TRBJ2-1, with TRBD1 as a possible D gene (6 bases). Sequencing was done on a sample of peripheral blood. The CDR3 is CAISPGANEQFF. DNA of the CDR3: TGTGCCATCAGTCCAGGGGCGAATGAGCAGTTCTTC.